One and the same sample provided the 24 T cell receptor beta chains below, sequenced in a study of OX40 agonist ivuxolimab in advanced cancers. Sequencing was performed with immunoSEQ multiplex PCR; in TCRdb, only in-frame clones are kept and a portion is missing. The sample yields around 12,000 clones, 70% to 85% seen once. Source: CD4+ or CD8+ T cells sorted from blood, taken in a trial of the OX40 agonist ivuxolimab. The receptors were sampled from an adult with an advanced solid tumor such as melanoma, head and neck, liver or kidney cancer.

The chain uses TRBV27 and TRBJ2-1; 7 bases are a match to TRBD1. Germline CDR1 MNHEY, CDR2 SMNVEV (reference sequence). The CDR3 sequence is 16 residues long. With V trimmed by 4 bases and J by 0 bases, 6 bases remained unmatched. CDR3 protein: CASSSDRESSYNEQFF. In nucleotides, the CDR3 is TGTGCCAGCAGTTCAGACAGGGAGAGCTCCTACAATGAGCAGTTCTTC.

The rearrangement uses TRBV5-3 and TRBJ1-2, with D uncertain. TRBV5-3 is labeled an ORF, and its function is uncertain. Trimming took off 1 base at V and 5 bases at J, with 27 bases between the two ends. The CDR3 has 19 amino acids. This CDR3 reads CARSLKRNGGHPTGYGYTF. The CDR3, as DNA: TGTGCCAGAAGCTTGAAAAGAAACGGCGGCCACCCAACCGGTTATGGCTACACCTTC.

The rearrangement uses TRBV9 and TRBJ2-7; D gene ambiguous. V was trimmed by 0 bases and J by 5 bases, leaving 15 bases between them. Germline loops: CDR1 SGDLS, CDR2 YYNGEE. There are 15 residues in the CDR3. The CDR3 DNA follows: TGTGCCAGCAGCGTAGGGCTACCTCAACTCCACGAGCAGTACTTC. Protein product: CASSVGLPQLHEQYF.

This clone is judged medium-sized (0.01 to 0.1%). V is TRBV5-1 and J is TRBJ2-7; perhaps TRBD2 as D (6 bases). Germline V gives CDR1 SGHRS, CDR2 YFSETQ. This CDR3 has 13 amino acids. Deletions cut 0 bases from V and 4 bases from J, with 8 bases between. Here the CDR3 DNA reads TGCGCCAGCAGCTTGGTCGGGGGTTACGAGCAGTACTTC. Translating gives CASSLVGGYEQYF.

The chain joins TRBV27 to TRBJ2-5; TRBD2 is a possible D gene (7 bases). The CDR3 is made up of 14 amino acids. The germline V and J ends were trimmed by 7 bases and 5 bases, with 17 bases remaining between them. CDR1 and CDR2 from the germline V gene are MNHEY and SMNVEV (reference sequence). CDR3 protein: CASNPGGLQETQYF. The CDR3 nucleotides are TGTGCCAGCAATCCGGGGGGCTTGCAGGAGACCCAGTACTTC.

The chain uses TRBV29-1 and TRBJ1-2, with a weak D call TRBD1 (5 bases). Germline V gene lookup returns CDR1 SQVTM and CDR2 ANQGSEA. The CDR3 has 11 residues. Trimming shortened V by 3 bases and J by 6 bases, and 8 bases separated the two germline ends. The CDR3 loop is CSVDLGDGYTF. CDR3 DNA: TGCAGCGTTGACCTAGGGGATGGCTACACCTTC.

This sequence joins TRBV4-3 and TRBJ1-2; D possibly corresponds to TRBD1 (5 bases). CDR3 length: 14 amino acids. Trimming took off 0 bases at V and 4 bases at J, with 9 bases between the two ends. The germline gives CDR1 LGHNA, CDR2 YSLEER. CDR3 residues: CASSQDGDSYGYTF. The CDR3 coding sequence is TGCGCCAGCAGCCAAGATGGAGACAGCTATGGCTACACCTTC.

J is TRBJ1-4 and V is TRBV4-2, with D possibly matching TRBD1 (5 bases). CDR3 length: 16 residues. V was trimmed by 0 bases and J by 2 bases, leaving 10 bases between them. Germline V gene data show CDR1 as LGHNA and CDR2 as YNFKEQ. The CDR3 region is CASSQDGGGTNEKLFF. The CDR3 DNA sequence: TGTGCCAGCAGCCAAGATGGGGGGGGGACTAATGAAAAACTGTTTTTT.

The V and J genes are TRBV4-1 and TRBJ1-1; the match to TRBD1 covers 9 bases. Germline loops: CDR1 MGHRA, CDR2 YSYEKL. The trim removed 0 bases at V and 5 bases at J, leaving 4 bases unmatched. The CDR3 sequence is 15 residues long. The CDR3 DNA reads as TGCGCCAGCAGCCAAGATAAGGGGACAGGGACTGAAGCTTTCTTT. Its translation: CASSQDKGTGTEAFF.

In its sample, this clone was seen once. This chain connects TRBV19 to TRBJ2-1; 9 bases fit TRBD2. This CDR3 spans 15 amino acids. The junction had 7 bases not matched to a gene; V was cut back by 5 bases and J by 5 bases. Germline V gene data show CDR1 as LNHDA and CDR2 as SQIVND (reference sequence). CDR3 coding DNA: TGTGCCAGTAGTTCTAGGGCTAGCGGGGACAATGAGCAGTTCTTC. It is translated as CASSSRASGDNEQFF.

The V gene is TRBV27, the J gene TRBJ1-1; D uncertain. CDR3 length: 13 amino acids. The ends were cut back, 6 bases at V and 5 bases at J, with 13 bases in the middle. Looked up from germline, CDR1 is MNHEY and CDR2 is SMNVEV (reference sequence). CDR3: CASRSTWATEAFF. Written as DNA, the CDR3 is TGTGCCAGCAGGTCTACCTGGGCAACTGAAGCTTTCTTT.

This clone was detected only a few times. This rearrangement joins TRBV4-1 to TRBJ2-1, with 8 positions matching TRBD1. The germline V gene has CDR1 MGHRA and CDR2 YSYEKL. The CDR3 is made up of 15 amino acids. J lost 6 bases, V lost 0 bases, and 4 bases had no gene match. The DNA for the CDR3 is TGCGCCAGCAGCCAAGATAGGACAGGGCCCAATGAGCAGTTCTTC. This translates into CASSQDRTGPNEQFF.

The chain recombines TRBV6-1 with TRBJ2-2; D is perhaps TRBD1 (6 bases). Germline V gene sequence: CDR1 MNHNS, CDR2 SASEGT. The CDR3 runs to 15 residues. V was clipped by 5 bases and J by 0 bases, with 10 bases between them. In nucleotides, the CDR3 is TGTGCCAGCAGTCGGACAGCCCCGAACACCGGGGAGCTGTTTTTT. It is translated as CASSRTAPNTGELFF.

The V and J genes are TRBV11-2 and TRBJ2-7; 10 nucleotides align to TRBD2. The J segment lost 3 bases and the V segment lost 4 bases, leaving 6 bases of the junction unmatched. CDR3 length: 15 residues. CDR1 is SGHAT, CDR2 FQNNGV, per germline. The CDR3 loop reads CASSSLAGPNYEQYF. CDR3 coding DNA: TGTGCCAGCAGCTCACTAGCGGGACCGAACTACGAGCAGTACTTC.

V gene TRBV7-9 combines with J gene TRBJ2-1; TRBD2 matches 10 bases. CDR3 size: 12 residues. Germline V CDR1 and CDR2: SEHNR, FQNEAQ (reference sequence). V lost 5 bases, J lost 14 bases, and 6 bases stayed unmatched. CDR3 protein: CASSGSGRAKFF. DNA of the CDR3: TGTGCCAGCAGCGGAAGCGGGAGGGCGAAGTTCTTC. The full variable domain, completed using reference TRBV7-9 and TRBJ2-1, is DTGVSQNPRHKITKRGQNVTFRCDPISEHNRLYWYRQTLGQGPEFLTYFQNEAQLEKSRLLSDRFSAERPKGSFSTLEIQRTEQGDSAMYLCASSGSGRAKFFGPGTRLTVL.

The chain has TRBV7-9 and TRBJ1-1, with D possibly being TRBD1 (6 bases). From germline, CDR1 is SEHNR and CDR2 FQNEAQ (reference sequence). The CDR3 sequence is 13 residues long. Trimming took 6 bases from V and 2 from J, leaving 10 bases between them. The CDR3 DNA reads as TGTGCCAGCAGACACAGGGACAACACTGAAGCTTTCTTT. Translation: CASRHRDNTEAFF.

This chain uses TRBV5-1 with TRBJ2-3; D gene ambiguous. The CDR3 runs to 14 residues. Trimming took off 4 bases at V and 1 base at J, with 10 bases between the two ends. Germline-derived CDR1 and CDR2 are SGHRS and YFSETQ. For the CDR3, the DNA is TGCGCCAGCAGCCGTCAGGCAGGCACAGATACGCAGTATTTT. Translation gives CASSRQAGTDTQYF.

DNA for the CDR3: TGTGCCAGCAGTTTTGGCAGGTCCTACGAGCAGTACTTC. Its protein product is CASSFGRSYEQYF. The gene calls are TRBV27 and TRBJ2-7; D is undetermined. This CDR3 spans 13 amino acids. Germline V gene sequence: CDR1 MNHEY, CDR2 SMNVEV (reference sequence). V was trimmed by 3 bases and J by 1 base, leaving 7 bases between them.

This clone was seen once. V usage is TRBV29-1 and J usage is TRBJ1-2; D ambiguous. CDR3 length: 14 residues. Germline V lookup: CDR1 SQVTM, CDR2 ANQGSEA. V lost 3 bases, J lost 0 bases, and 11 bases lay in between. CDR3 nucleotide sequence: TGCAGCGTTGACGATCAACAACCTAACTATGGCTACACCTTC. It translates to CSVDDQQPNYGYTF.

The chain carries TRBV30 and TRBJ1-5; TRBD1 is a possible D gene (6 bases). The germline V and J ends were trimmed by 3 bases and 3 bases, with 12 bases remaining between them. The CDR3 sequence is 14 residues long. Germline assignment: CDR1 GTSNPN and CDR2 SVGIG (reference sequence). The CDR3 nucleotides are TGTGCCTGGAGGGAGAGGGGGTTCAATCAGCCCCAGCATTTT. Protein product: CAWRERGFNQPQHF.

V and J are TRBV11-3 and TRBJ1-1, with a possible D match to TRBD1 (5 bases). The V end lost 5 bases, the J end lost 5 bases, and 15 bases lay between the germline ends. Germline CDR1 SGHNT, CDR2 YENEEA. The CDR3 consists of 14 residues. The CDR3 DNA reads as TGTGCCAGCAGCCTTGGAGGGGCGGGGACTGAAGCTTTCTTT. It is translated as CASSLGGAGTEAFF.

The chain is built from TRBV7-9 and TRBJ2-4, with unresolved D. Germline V gene data show CDR1 as SEHNR and CDR2 as FQNEAQ (reference sequence). The CDR3 consists of 11 residues. V was clipped by 8 bases and J by 5 bases, with 7 bases between them. The CDR3 bases are TGTGCCAGCGACGTGGAAAACATTCAGTACTTC. It translates to CASDVENIQYF.

The V and J genes are TRBV15 and TRBJ1-5; D remains ambiguous. Trimming stripped 0 bases from V and 6 bases from J, with 6 bases between. The CDR3 is 13 residues long. Germline loops: CDR1 LNHNV, CDR2 YYDKDF (reference sequence). CDR3 in amino acids: CATSRDSPQPQHF. As DNA, the CDR3 is TGTGCCACCAGCAGAGATTCCCCTCAGCCCCAGCATTTT.

The chain uses TRBV4-1 and TRBJ2-1; 7 bases align to TRBD2. The germline CDR1 and CDR2 sequences are MGHRA and YSYEKL. Trimming took 1 base from V and 3 from J; bases not matched to a gene: 9. This CDR3 is 17 amino acids long. CDR3 in amino acids: CASSQGDASGIYNEQFF. The CDR3 coding sequence is TGCGCCAGCAGCCAAGGCGACGCTAGCGGAATCTACAATGAGCAGTTCTTC.